The 4 T cell receptor beta chains presented below share a single source sample, sequenced in a study. The sorted Tregs were CD4+CD25+CD127-/low cells. Each CDR3 protein is one row after TCRdb ran MiXCR on the 5' RACE reads. The data contain tens of thousands of distinct CDR3 sequences, less than 30% of them singletons. The sample taken for sequencing was tumor-infiltrating Tregs sorted from the breast tumor. Every receptor here comes from a female donor with breast cancer.

V gene TRBV4-2 combines with J gene TRBJ2-1, with no clear D. The CDR3 loop spans 15 amino acids. V was trimmed by 0 bases and J by 7 bases, leaving 13 bases between them. The germline gives CDR1 LGHNA, CDR2 YNFKEQ. CDR3 nucleotides: TGTGCCAGCAGCCAAGAGTTGACGAAGGTTAATGAGCAGTTCTTC. Translating it yields CASSQELTKVNEQFF.

There are many counts of this clonotype. V gene TRBV6-5 combines with J gene TRBJ2-7; D not resolved. Deletions cut 5 bases from V and 2 bases from J, with 13 bases between. Germline assignment: CDR1 MNHEY and CDR2 SVGAGI. The CDR3 covers 14 residues. The CDR3 coding sequence is TGTGCCAGCAGTCTCCACCAGCAGACCTACGAGCAGTACTTC. Its protein product is CASSLHQQTYEQYF.

On this clonotype itself: A much larger clone differs by one base, so this may be a read error. The chain couples TRBV7-9 to TRBJ1-2, with D possibly matching TRBD1 (6 bases). Per germline, CDR1 SEHNR and CDR2 FQNEAQ (reference sequence). The CDR3 has 13 residues. Trimming removed 11 bases from V and 3 bases from J, with 16 bases in between. The CDR3 loop is CAGSRQAYYGYTF. The CDR3 region has the DNA TGTGCCGGCTCAAGACAGGCTTACTATGGCTACACCTTC.

This chain joins TRBV20-1 and TRBJ1-1, with TRBD1 matching over 7 bases. The CDR3 is 14 amino acids. In germline, CDR1 is DFQATT, CDR2 SNEGSKA (reference sequence). V was clipped by 3 bases and J by 0 bases; unmatched bases: 4. For the CDR3, the DNA is TGCAGTGCTAGTTGGGACAGCTTGAACACTGAAGCTTTCTTT. This translates into CSASWDSLNTEAFF.